The clone carrying this TCR beta chain showed up just once. This specimen comes from a study of shared clonotypes between healthy human individuals. Study at large: The composition of the donors was two women and a few men aged 18 to 49.

Trimming took 0 bases from V and 9 from J, leaving 13 bases between them. Germline V gene sequence: CDR1 SGDLS, CDR2 YYNGEE. The CDR3 has 13 amino acids. Running of the assay took place at deep level. Every subset's genomic DNA went evenly onto several immunoSEQ plates. TCRdb's copy holds only in-frame clones and misses some; the assay was immunoSEQ multiplex PCR. The top ten hold 0.05% to 0.07% of the sample, which has around 510,000 clones, around 95% seen once. The sequence derives from a woman in her 30s in good health. The sample was naive CD4+ T cells sorted from blood. Subset specified: CD45RA+ positively selected. The V call is TRBV9, the J call TRBJ2-7; TRBD1 or TRBD2 may be the D gene (6 bases each). The CDR3 spells CASSVGLGGWQYF. CDR3 nucleotide sequence: TGTGCCAGCAGCGTAGGGTTGGGGGGCTGGCAGTACTTC.